This TCR beta chain was captured by sequencing in a study of T cells in Graves' hyperthyroidism and ophthalmopathy. V dropped 4 bases and J dropped 7; count of bases not matched to a gene: 6. Germline values: CDR1 LGHNA, CDR2 YNFKEQ. The CDR3 consists of 16 residues. What was amplified from RNA transcripts were TCR beta CDR3 regions. With the HTBI primer set, the TCR CDR3 went through a first round of RT-PCR. One entry per CDR3 protein results from TCRdb running MiXCR on the multiplex PCR reads. The sample carries fewer than 900,000 distinct CDR3 sequences, roughly 20% recorded once. The chain links TRBV4-2 to TRBJ2-2, with 13 positions matching TRBD2. The sequenced sample was blood. The receptor was isolated from a woman in her forties or fifties with Graves' hyperthyroidism that later progressed to Graves' ophthalmopathy. As DNA, the CDR3 is TGTGCCAGCAGCCTACTAGCGGGGGGGCTGAACGGGGAGCTGTTTTTT. Encoded protein: CASSLLAGGLNGELFF.